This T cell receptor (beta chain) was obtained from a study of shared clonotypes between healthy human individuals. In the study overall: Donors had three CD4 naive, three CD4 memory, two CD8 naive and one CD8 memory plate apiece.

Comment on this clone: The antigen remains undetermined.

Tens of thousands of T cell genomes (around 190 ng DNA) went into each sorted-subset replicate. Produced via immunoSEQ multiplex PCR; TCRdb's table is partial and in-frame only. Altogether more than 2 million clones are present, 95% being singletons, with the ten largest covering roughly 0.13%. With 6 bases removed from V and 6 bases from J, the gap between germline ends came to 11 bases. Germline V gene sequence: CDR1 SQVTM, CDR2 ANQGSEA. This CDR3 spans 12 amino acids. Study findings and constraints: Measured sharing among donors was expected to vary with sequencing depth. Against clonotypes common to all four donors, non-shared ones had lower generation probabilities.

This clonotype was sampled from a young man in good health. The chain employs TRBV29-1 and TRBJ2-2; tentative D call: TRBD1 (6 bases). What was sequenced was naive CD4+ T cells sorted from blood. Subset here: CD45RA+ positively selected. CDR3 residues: CSVSGVSGELFF. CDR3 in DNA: TGCAGCGTGTCAGGGGTGTCCGGGGAGCTGTTTTTT.